This TCR beta chain originates from a study of T cell repertoires in cytomegalovirus infection. TCRdb used MiXCR to reprocess the reads, holding one entry per CDR3 protein. Of around 710,000 distinct CDR3 sequences in the sample, about 27% were seen once. Germline loops: CDR1 SEHNR, CDR2 FQNEAQ (reference sequence). This CDR3 contains 16 residues. V was trimmed by 7 bases and J by 1 base, leaving 17 bases between them. This clonotype occurred a few times. Its specificity is not known. The rearrangement uses TRBV7-9 and TRBJ1-3, with D possibly being TRBD1 (6 bases). The sequence came from a human donor in good health (CMV status not recorded). Some clones in this sample may be carry-over from other donors' samples. The sequencing here drew on cultured CD8+ T cells from PBMCs, taken from culture after CMV antigen stimulation. In DNA, the CDR3 is TGTGCCAGCAACCCGAGACAGGTCGGATCTGGAAACACCATATATTTT. This gives the protein CASNPRQVGSGNTIYF.